This T cell receptor beta chain comes out of a study of cytomegalovirus exposure and HLA in healthy donors. Whole-study context: Roughly 89 million unique TCR sequences came from HLA-typed donors in an early release. Overall study findings and caveats: A later analysis linked around 15,000 TCR beta sequences to HLA alleles at 0.05 false discovery rate. Judged likely to be a sequencing artifact was a cluster of highly shared sequence variants.

Germline trimming cut 4 bases from V and 0 bases from J; bases unmatched to any gene: 12. From germline, CDR1 is SQVTM and CDR2 ANQGSEA. The CDR3 is 18 residues long. The primer mix had 60 Vbeta and 13 Jbeta primers. The data were produced by immunoSEQ multiplex PCR, yet TCRdb's version contains in-frame clones alone and is incomplete. The sample contains more than 85,000 clones, about 16% of which appear only once. Concerning this clone: Its antigen is undetermined.

Sequenced sample: PBMCs. The V and J genes are TRBV29-1 and TRBJ2-1; TRBD2 agrees at 10 bases. The clonotype comes from a female donor in good health and CMV-seronegative. CDR3 protein: CSVVAGTSVPYSYNEQFF. DNA for the CDR3: TGCAGCGTTGTAGCCGGGACTAGCGTTCCCTACTCCTACAATGAGCAGTTCTTC.